Listed here is a single T cell receptor (beta chain). This sample is drawn from a study of blood T cell repertoires in COVID-19. Study details: Acute and convalescent COVID-19 specimens originated in the United States, Italy and Spain. The cDNA or gDNA used as material had been derived from T cells, B-cell-depleted T cells, or PBMCs.

Measured with immunoSEQ multiplex PCR; TCRdb has only the in-frame clones, and not every one. The data show over 65,000 clones, 80% to 90% seen once. CDR1 SGHKS and CDR2 YYEKEE come from the germline V gene (reference sequence). CDR3 length: 14 amino acids. The V gene end was trimmed by 1 base and the J gene end by 8 bases; junction bases not matched to a gene: 6. J is TRBJ2-1 and V is TRBV5-5; TRBD2 agrees at 7 bases. The clonotype originates from a human donor in a cohort sampled during active COVID-19. Sequencing was done on a sample of peripheral blood. The CDR3 nucleotides read TGTGCCAGCAGCTTGAGGCGGGAGACGGATGAGCAGTTCTTC. This encodes CASSLRRETDEQFF.